These 4 T cell receptor beta chains came from one sample sequenced in a study of cytomegalovirus exposure and HLA in healthy donors. The primer mix had 60 Vbeta and 13 Jbeta primers. Sequencing used immunoSEQ multiplex PCR; TCRdb keeps in-frame clones, though not all of them. The sample consists of 250,000 to 350,000 clones, around 65% of them appearing once. Sequences were obtained from PBMCs. The receptors stem from a female donor in good health and CMV-seronegative.

This sequence joins TRBV5-1 and TRBJ2-7, with a weak D call TRBD1 (6 bases). CDR3 size: 15 residues. V lost 0 bases and J lost 5, with 15 bases in between. The germline CDR1 and CDR2 sequences are SGHRS and YFSETQ. This CDR3 is CASSLVGLQGHEQYF. Written as DNA, the CDR3 is TGCGCCAGCAGCTTGGTAGGGCTACAGGGCCACGAGCAGTACTTC.

This clone was detected only a few times. The chain combines TRBV11-2 with TRBJ1-3; D call uncertain. CDR1 and CDR2 (germline): SGHAT, FQNNGV. This CDR3 contains 15 residues. V lost 5 bases and J lost 3, with 14 bases in between. The CDR3: CASSPRPGGGNTIYF. The CDR3, as DNA: TGTGCCAGCAGCCCCCGTCCCGGAGGTGGAAACACCATATATTTT.

The chain employs TRBV11-3 and TRBJ2-3; 7 bases map to TRBD2. V was clipped by 2 bases and J by 2 bases; unmatched bases: 7. This CDR3 contains 16 residues. Germline assignment: CDR1 SGHNT and CDR2 YENEEA. CDR3 protein: CASSLYSGGVTDTQYF. The CDR3 DNA is TGTGCCAGCAGCTTATATTCGGGAGGTGTCACAGATACGCAGTATTTT.

The chain couples TRBV4-1 to TRBJ1-2, with 8 positions matching TRBD1. This CDR3 has 15 amino acids. V was pared by 0 bases and J by 5 bases, with 5 bases of the junction left unmatched. Germline values: CDR1 MGHRA, CDR2 YSYEKL. The CDR3 sequence: CASSQDGTGRYGYTF. In DNA form, the CDR3 reads TGCGCCAGCAGCCAAGACGGGACAGGCCGTTATGGCTACACCTTC.